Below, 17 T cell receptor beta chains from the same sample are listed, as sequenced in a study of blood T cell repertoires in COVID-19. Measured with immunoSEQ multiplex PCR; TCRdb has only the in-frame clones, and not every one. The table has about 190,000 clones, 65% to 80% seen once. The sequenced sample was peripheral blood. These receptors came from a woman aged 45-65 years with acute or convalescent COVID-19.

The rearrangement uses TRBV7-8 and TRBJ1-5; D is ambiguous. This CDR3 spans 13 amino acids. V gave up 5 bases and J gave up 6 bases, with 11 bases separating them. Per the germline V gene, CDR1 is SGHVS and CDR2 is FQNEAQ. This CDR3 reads CASSRGVTQPQHF. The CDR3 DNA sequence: TGTGCCAGCAGCCGCGGGGTAACTCAGCCCCAGCATTTT.

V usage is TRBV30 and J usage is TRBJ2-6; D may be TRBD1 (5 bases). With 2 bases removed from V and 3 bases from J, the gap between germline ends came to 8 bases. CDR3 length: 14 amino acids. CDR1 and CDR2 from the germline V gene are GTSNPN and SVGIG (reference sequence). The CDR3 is CAWSRGSGANVLTF. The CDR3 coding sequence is TGTGCCTGGAGTAGGGGTAGTGGGGCCAACGTCCTGACTTTC.

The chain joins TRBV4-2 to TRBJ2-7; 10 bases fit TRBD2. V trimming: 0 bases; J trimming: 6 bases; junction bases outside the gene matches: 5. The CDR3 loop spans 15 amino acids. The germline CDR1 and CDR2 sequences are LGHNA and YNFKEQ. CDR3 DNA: TGTGCCAGCAGCCAAGAACAGAGGACTAGCGGCGAGCAGTACTTC. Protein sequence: CASSQEQRTSGEQYF.

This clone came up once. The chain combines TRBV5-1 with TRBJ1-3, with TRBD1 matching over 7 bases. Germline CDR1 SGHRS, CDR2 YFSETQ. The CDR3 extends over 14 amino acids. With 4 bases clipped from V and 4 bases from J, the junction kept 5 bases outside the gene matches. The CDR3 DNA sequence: TGCGCCAGCAGCCAGGGGGTTCCGGGAAACACCATATATTTT. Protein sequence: CASSQGVPGNTIYF. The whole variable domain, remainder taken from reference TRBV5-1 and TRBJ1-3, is KAGVTQTPRYLIKTRGQQVTLSCSPISGHRSVSWYQQTPGQGLQFLFEYFSETQRNKGNFPGRFSGRQFSNSRSEMNVSTLELGDSALYLCASSQGVPGNTIYFGEGSWLTVV.

The CDR3 DNA sequence: TGTGCCAGCAGCGTACAGGGAACAGATACGCAGTATTTT. It specifies CASSVQGTDTQYF. V usage is TRBV28 and J usage is TRBJ2-3, with D possibly TRBD1 on 6 matching bases. CDR3 length: 13 amino acids. Trimming removed 6 bases at V and 3 bases at J, with 10 bases between. The germline gives CDR1 MDHEN, CDR2 SYDVKM. The complete variable domain, with remaining parts taken from reference TRBV28 and TRBJ2-3, reads DVKVTQSSRYLVKRTGEKVFLECVQDMDHENMFWYRQDPGLGLRLIYFSYDVKMKEKGDIPEGYSVSREKKERFSLILESASTNQTSMYLCASSVQGTDTQYFGPGTRLTVL.

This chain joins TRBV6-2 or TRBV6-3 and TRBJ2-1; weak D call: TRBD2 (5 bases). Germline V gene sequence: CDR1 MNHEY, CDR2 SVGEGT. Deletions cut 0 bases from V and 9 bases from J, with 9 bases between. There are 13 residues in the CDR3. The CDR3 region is CASSYSSAGEQFF. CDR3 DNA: TGTGCCAGCAGTTACTCTAGTGCGGGTGAGCAGTTCTTC.

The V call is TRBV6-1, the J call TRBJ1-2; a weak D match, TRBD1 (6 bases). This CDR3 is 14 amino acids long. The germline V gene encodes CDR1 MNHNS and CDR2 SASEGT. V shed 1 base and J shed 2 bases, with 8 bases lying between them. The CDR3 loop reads CASSEGTVNYGYTF. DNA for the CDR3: TGTGCCAGCAGTGAAGGGACAGTGAACTATGGCTACACCTTC.

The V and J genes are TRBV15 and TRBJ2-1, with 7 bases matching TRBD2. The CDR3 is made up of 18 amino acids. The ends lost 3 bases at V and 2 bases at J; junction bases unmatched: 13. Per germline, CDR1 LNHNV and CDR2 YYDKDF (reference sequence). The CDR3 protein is CATSRGGALAKPYNEQFF. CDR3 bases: TGTGCCACCAGCAGGGGCGGAGCACTAGCGAAACCCTACAATGAGCAGTTCTTC.

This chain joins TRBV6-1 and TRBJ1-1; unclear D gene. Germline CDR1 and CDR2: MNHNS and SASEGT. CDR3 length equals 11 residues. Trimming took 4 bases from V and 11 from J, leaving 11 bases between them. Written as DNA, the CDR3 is TGTGCCAGCAGTGGAGCTTGGGAGGCTTTCTTT. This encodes CASSGAWEAFF.

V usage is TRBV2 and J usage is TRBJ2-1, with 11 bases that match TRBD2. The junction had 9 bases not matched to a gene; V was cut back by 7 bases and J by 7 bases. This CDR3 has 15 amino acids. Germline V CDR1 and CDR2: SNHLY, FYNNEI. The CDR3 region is CASTLTSGKGNEQFF. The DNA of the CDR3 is TGTGCCAGCACCCTGACTAGCGGGAAGGGGAATGAGCAGTTCTTC.

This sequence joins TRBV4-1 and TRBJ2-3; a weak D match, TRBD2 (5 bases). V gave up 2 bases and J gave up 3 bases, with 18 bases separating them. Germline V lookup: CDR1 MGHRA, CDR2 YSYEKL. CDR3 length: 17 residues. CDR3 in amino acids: CASSQRRSRGPTDTQYF. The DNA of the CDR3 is TGCGCCAGCAGCCAAAGACGGTCCCGGGGTCCGACAGATACGCAGTATTTT.

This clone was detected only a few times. CDR3 sequence: CASSLSAGEQFF. The CDR3 nucleotides are TGTGCCAGCAGCCTATCAGCGGGTGAGCAGTTCTTC. V and J are TRBV7-2 and TRBJ2-1, with D tentatively TRBD2 (6 bases). Germline lookup yields CDR1 SGHTA and CDR2 FQGNSA. Trimming took off 5 bases at V and 9 bases at J, with 11 bases between the two ends. CDR3 length: 12 amino acids.

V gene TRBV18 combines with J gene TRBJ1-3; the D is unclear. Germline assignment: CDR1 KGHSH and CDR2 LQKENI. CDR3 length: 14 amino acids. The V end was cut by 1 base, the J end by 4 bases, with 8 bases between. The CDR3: CASSPQEGGNTIYF. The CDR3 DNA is TGTGCCAGCTCACCACAAGAGGGAGGAAACACCATATATTTT.

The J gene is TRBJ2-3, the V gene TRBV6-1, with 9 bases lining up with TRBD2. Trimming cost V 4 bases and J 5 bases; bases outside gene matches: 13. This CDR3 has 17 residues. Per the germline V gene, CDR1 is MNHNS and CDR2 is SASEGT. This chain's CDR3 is CASSGSGGLVVIDTQYF. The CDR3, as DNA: TGTGCCAGCAGTGGTAGCGGGGGCCTCGTAGTAATAGATACGCAGTATTTT.

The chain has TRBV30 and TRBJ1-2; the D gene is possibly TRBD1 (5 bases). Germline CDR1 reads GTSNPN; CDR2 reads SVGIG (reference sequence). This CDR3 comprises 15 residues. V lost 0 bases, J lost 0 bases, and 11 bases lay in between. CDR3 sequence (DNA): TGTGCCTGGAGTGTGCACAGGACAACTAACTATGGCTACACCTTC. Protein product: CAWSVHRTTNYGYTF.

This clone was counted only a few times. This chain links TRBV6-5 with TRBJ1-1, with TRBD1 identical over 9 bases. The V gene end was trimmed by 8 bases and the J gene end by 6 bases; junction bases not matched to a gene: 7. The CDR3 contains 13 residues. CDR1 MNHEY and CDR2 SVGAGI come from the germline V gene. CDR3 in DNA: TGTGCCAGCGGAAGGGGACAGGGCTCTGAAGCTTTCTTT. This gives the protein CASGRGQGSEAFF.

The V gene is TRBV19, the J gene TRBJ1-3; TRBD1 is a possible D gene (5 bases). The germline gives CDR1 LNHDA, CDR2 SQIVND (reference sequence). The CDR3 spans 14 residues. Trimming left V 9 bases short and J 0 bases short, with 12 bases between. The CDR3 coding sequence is TGTGCCAGCAGGGAACAGAGCTCTGGAAACACCATATATTTT. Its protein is CASREQSSGNTIYF.